This T cell receptor beta chain was found in a study of shared clonotypes between healthy human individuals. In its sample, this clone was seen once. Germline V lookup: CDR1 MGHDK, CDR2 SYGVNS. V was shortened by 8 bases and J by 4 bases, with 8 bases between the two germline ends. This CDR3 has 12 amino acids. The protocol was immunoSEQ multiplex PCR, while the TCRdb copy is restricted to in-frame clones and leaves out a portion. Among hundreds of thousands of clones listed, 55% to 85% were seen once. The V and J genes are TRBV25-1 and TRBJ2-2; tentative D call: TRBD1 (5 bases). The sequence derives from a woman younger than 45 in good health. The sequenced material came from memory CD4+ T cells sorted from blood. As for subset: CD45RA-negative fraction. The CDR3 nucleotides read TGTGCCAGCGCAGGGTTCACCGGGGAGCTGTTTTTT. It translates to CASAGFTGELFF.